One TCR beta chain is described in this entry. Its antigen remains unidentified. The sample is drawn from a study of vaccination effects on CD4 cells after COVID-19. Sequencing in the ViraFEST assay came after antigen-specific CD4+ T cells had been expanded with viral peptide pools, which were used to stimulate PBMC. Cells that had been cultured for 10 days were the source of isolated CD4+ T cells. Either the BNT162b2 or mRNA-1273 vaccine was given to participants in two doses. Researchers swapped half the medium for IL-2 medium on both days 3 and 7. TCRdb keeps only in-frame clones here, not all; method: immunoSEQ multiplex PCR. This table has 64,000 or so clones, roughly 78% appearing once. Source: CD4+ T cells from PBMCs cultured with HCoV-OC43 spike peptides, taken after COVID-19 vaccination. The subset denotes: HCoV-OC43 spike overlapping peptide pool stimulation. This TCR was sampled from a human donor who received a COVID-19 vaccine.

In DNA, the CDR3 is TGTGCCAGCAGTTGGGACAGTAATCAGCCCCAGCATTTT. Protein product: CASSWDSNQPQHF. This chain connects TRBV6-6 to TRBJ1-5; the match to TRBD1 covers 7 bases. Trimming at V came to 4 bases and at J to 4 bases, leaving 1 base not matched to a gene. The germline gives CDR1 MNHNY, CDR2 SVGAGI (reference sequence). This CDR3 region has 13 residues.